This T cell receptor beta chain was identified in a study of T cell repertoires in cytomegalovirus infection. Study details: Indications of both CMV infection and matching HLA type were provided by public TCR beta signatures. The study's findings and limits: Cumulative frequency of public TCR beta families picked out carriers of CMV plus the relevant HLA.

This clonotype was observed a handful of times. Its cognate antigen is unknown. One entry per CDR3 protein, called by TCRdb with MiXCR from the reads. Of approximately 130,000 distinct CDR3 sequences listed, approximately 9.2% were seen once; the top ten hold about 9.5%. Germline assignment: CDR1 SQVTM and CDR2 ANQGSEA. The V segment lost 2 bases and the J segment 1 base; nucleotides outside the gene matches: 3. The CDR3 sequence is 14 residues long. Sequencing was carried out using PBMCs. The clonotype comes from a human donor in good health (CMV status not recorded). Some clones in this sample may be carry-over from other donors' samples. The chain joins TRBV29-1 to TRBJ1-1, with 8 bases aligning to TRBD1. The CDR3 is CSVEYDRGNTEAFF. For the CDR3, the DNA is TGCAGCGTTGAATACGACAGGGGGAACACTGAAGCTTTCTTT.